The clone carrying this TCR beta chain was detected only a few times. The antigen remains undetermined. The sample is drawn from a study of T-cell reconstitution after alpha-beta-depleted transplantation in children. V lost 4 bases and J 0 bases, leaving 6 bases between the germline ends. The V gene's germline CDR1 is DFQATT and CDR2 SNEGSKA (reference sequence). This CDR3 contains 13 residues. Broader study findings: Counts and diversity of T cells one year after transplant came mostly from newly produced T cells.

As it was prepared, the TCRbeta library received unique molecular identifiers. TCRdb re-derived calls from the PCR reads in MiXCR, one entry per CDR3 protein. The sample lists 450,000 to 700,000 distinct CDR3 sequences, about a quarter occurring once. This sequence joins TRBV20-1 and TRBJ2-2; unclear D gene. The clonotype comes from a boy in the first two years of life with Wiskott-Aldrich syndrome, due to receive a stem cell transplant. Source: PBMCs, taken before TCRalphabeta/CD19-depleted stem cell transplant. CDR3 nucleotides: TGCAGTGCTAACCAGGCGAACACCGGGGAGCTGTTTTTT. The encoded protein is CSANQANTGELFF.